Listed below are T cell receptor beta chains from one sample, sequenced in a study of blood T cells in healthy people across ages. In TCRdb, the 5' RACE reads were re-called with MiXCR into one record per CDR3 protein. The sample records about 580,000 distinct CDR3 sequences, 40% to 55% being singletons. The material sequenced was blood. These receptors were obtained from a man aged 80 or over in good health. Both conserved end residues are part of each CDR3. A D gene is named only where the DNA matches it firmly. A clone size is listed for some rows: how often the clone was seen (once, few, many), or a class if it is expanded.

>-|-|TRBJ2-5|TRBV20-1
TGCAGTGCTTCCGGATTAGGAGAAGAGACCCAGTACTTC
CSASGLGEETQYF
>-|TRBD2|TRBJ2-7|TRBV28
TGTGCCAGCAGTTCCCTCCTAGCGGGCCGCTACGAGCAGTACTTC
CASSSLLAGRYEQYF
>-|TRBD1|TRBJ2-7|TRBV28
TGTGCCAGCAGTGGGGCCGTCTACGGACAGGGTTTTGAGTACGAGCAGTACTTC
CASSGAVYGQGFEYEQYF
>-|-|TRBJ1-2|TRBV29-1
TGCAGCGTGGGGCCAGCCCATAACTATGGCTACACCTTC
CSVGPAHNYGYTF
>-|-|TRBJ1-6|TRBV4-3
TGCGCCAGCAGCCAAGATTTACCCTCACCCCTCCACTTT
CASSQDLPSPLHF
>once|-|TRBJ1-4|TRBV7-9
TGTGCCAGCAGCTTTCGGGGCAATGGTGAAAAACTGTTTTTT
CASSFRGNGEKLFF
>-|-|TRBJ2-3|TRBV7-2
TGTGCCAGCAGCCAGGGTCTCACAGATACACAGTATTTT
CASSQGLTDTQYF
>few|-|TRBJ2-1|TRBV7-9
TGTGCCAGCAGCTTAGTGAGGGGCTTCTCCTACAATGAGCAGTTCTTC
CASSLVRGFSYNEQFF
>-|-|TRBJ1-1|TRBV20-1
TGCAGTGCTAGATTAGGAGTAGACACTGAAGCTTTCTTT
CSARLGVDTEAFF
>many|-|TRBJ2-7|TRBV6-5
TGTGCCAGCAGCACAGTTAAGGCGGACACAAACTACGAGCAGTACTTC
CASSTVKADTNYEQYF
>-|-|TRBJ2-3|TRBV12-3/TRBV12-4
TGTGCCAGCGGAAGGGTAATGGGCACAGATACGCAGTATTTT
CASGRVMGTDTQYF
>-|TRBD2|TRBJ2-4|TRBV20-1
TGCAAAGGGACTAGCCAAAACATTCAGTACTTC
CKGTSQNIQYF
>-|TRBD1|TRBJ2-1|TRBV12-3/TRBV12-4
TGTGCCAGCAGTGTTGACAGGGGGCCGTTATACAATGAGCAGTTCTTC
CASSVDRGPLYNEQFF
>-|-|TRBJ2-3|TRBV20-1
TGCAGTGCGGGGACTGACACAGATACGCAGTATTTT
CSAGTDTDTQYF
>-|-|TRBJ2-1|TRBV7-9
TGTGCCAGCAGCTCCTCTAGGGGGGACTGGGCCGGCTACAATGAGCAGTTCTTC
CASSSSRGDWAGYNEQFF
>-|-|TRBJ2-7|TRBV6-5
TGTGCCAGCAGTAAGGGTGGTAGCAGCTACGAGCAGTACTTC
CASSKGGSSYEQYF
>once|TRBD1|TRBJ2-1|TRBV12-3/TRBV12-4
TGTGCCAGCAGTCTCACGACAGGGCCTGCCAATGAGCAGTTCTTC
CASSLTTGPANEQFF
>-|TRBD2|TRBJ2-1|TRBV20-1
TGCAGTGCTCCCGGACTAGCGGGAGGCTGGCAGTTCTTC
CSAPGLAGGWQFF
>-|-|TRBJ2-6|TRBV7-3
TGTGCCAGCAGCCCCCAGGGTCAAAACTCTGGGGCCAACGTCCTGACTTTC
CASSPQGQNSGANVLTF
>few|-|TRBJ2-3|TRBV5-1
TGCGCCAGCAGCTTGGCCGTACAGTCAAGGGATACGCAGTATTTT
CASSLAVQSRDTQYF
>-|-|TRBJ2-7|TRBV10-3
TGTGCCATCAGTGAGAGGCAGGCCGGGGACGAGCAGTACTTC
CAISERQAGDEQYF
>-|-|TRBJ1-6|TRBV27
TGTGCCAGCAGTTCTCCCGCACCGGGACATCTCACGGGGTCACCCCTCCACTTT
CASSSPAPGHLTGSPLHF
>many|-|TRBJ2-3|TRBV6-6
TGTGCCAGCAGTTACCCAAGGACACCGAACACAGATACGCAGTATTTT
CASSYPRTPNTDTQYF
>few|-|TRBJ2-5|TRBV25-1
TGTGCCAGCAGTCAAGCAGGCCGCGAGATGGAGACCCAGTACTTC
CASSQAGREMETQYF
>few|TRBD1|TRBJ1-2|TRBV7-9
TGTGCCAGCAGCTCCGGGACAGGGAGCTATGGCTACACCTTC
CASSSGTGSYGYTF
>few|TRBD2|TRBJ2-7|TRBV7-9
TGTGCCAGCAGGACTAGCGGGAGTCACGAGCAGTACTTC
CASRTSGSHEQYF
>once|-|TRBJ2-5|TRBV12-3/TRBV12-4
TGTGCCAGCAGGCCAGGGGGGGTCCAAGAGACCCAGTACTTC
CASRPGGVQETQYF
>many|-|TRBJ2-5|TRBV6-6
TGTGCCAGCAGTCCTGTTTATGGGGGAGCGACCCAGTACTTC
CASSPVYGGATQYF
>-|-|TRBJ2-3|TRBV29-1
TGCAGCGTGGGGGGGGGCGAGAGGGCAGATACGCAGTATTTT
CSVGGGERADTQYF
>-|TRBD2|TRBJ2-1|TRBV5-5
TGTGCCAGCAGCTTGAGATTTGGCGGGACTAGCGGCTACAATGAGCAGTTCTTC
CASSLRFGGTSGYNEQFF
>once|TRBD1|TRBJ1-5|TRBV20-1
TGCAGTGCCGCCGGGACAGGGAGGCAGCCCCAGCATTTT
CSAAGTGRQPQHF
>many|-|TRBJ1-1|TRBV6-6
TGTGCCAGCAGCCCCCGGGGGTGGAACACTGAAGCTTTCTTT
CASSPRGWNTEAFF
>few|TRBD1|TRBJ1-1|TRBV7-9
TGTGCCAGCAGCCCCGACAGGGTGAACACTGAAGCTTTCTTT
CASSPDRVNTEAFF
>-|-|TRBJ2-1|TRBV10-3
TGTGCCATCAACCAGCGGCTTGGGGTCCATGAGCAGTTCTTC
CAINQRLGVHEQFF
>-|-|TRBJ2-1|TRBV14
TGTGCCAGCAGCCACGACATCGCCAGTGAGCAGTTCTTC
CASSHDIASEQFF
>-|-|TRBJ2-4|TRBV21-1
TGTGCCAGCAGCAAAGGTGGGAGGGAGGGCAAAAACATTCAGTACTTC
CASSKGGREGKNIQYF
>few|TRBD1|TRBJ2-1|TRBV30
TGTGCCTGGAGCCGGGACAGGGGGATAAATGAGCAGTTCTTC
CAWSRDRGINEQFF
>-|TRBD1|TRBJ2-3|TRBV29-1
TGCAGCGTTGAAGCTGAAGGGACAGGAAACACAGATACGCAGTATTTT
CSVEAEGTGNTDTQYF
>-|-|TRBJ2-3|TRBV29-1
TGCAGCGTTGAAAAGGGGTTCACAGATACGCAGTATTTT
CSVEKGFTDTQYF
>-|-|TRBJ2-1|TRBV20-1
TGCAGTGCTAGAAATGGACGGAGCTCCTACAATGAGCAGTTCTTC
CSARNGRSSYNEQFF
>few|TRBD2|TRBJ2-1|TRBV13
TGTGCCAGCACGATAACTAGCGGGGGGGCTAGGTTGGATGAGCAGTTCTTC
CASTITSGGARLDEQFF
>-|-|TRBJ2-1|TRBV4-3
TGCGCCAGCAGCCAAGAAGGGGGTTGGGCCTACAATGAGCAGTTCTTC
CASSQEGGWAYNEQFF
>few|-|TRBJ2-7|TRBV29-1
TGCAGCGTTGAAGATCTGGTGGACCCGAGGCAGTACTTC
CSVEDLVDPRQYF
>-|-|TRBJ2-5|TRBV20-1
TGCAGTGCTAGGCCTGCGGGTCAGACCCAGTACTTC
CSARPAGQTQYF
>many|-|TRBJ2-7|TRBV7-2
TGTGCCAGCAGCTTAGTCGCAGGTGGCAGGAACTACGAGCAGTACTTC
CASSLVAGGRNYEQYF
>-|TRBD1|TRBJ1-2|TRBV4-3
TGCGCCAGCAGCCAATCGGACAGGGATGGCTACACCTTC
CASSQSDRDGYTF
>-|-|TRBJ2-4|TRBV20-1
TGCAGTGCTGCAATACTAGCCAAAAACATTCAGTACTTC
CSAAILAKNIQYF
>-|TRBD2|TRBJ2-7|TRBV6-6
TGTGCCAGCAGATTCCCCGGACTAGCCCACGAGCAGTACTTC
CASRFPGLAHEQYF
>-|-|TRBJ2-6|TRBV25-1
TGTGCCAGCAGCTTTGGAACAAGAGGGGCCAACGTCCTGACTTTC
CASSFGTRGANVLTF
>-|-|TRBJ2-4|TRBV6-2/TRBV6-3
TGTGCCAGCAGCCGCGAGGGGGGTTTGAAAAACATTCAGTACTTC
CASSREGGLKNIQYF
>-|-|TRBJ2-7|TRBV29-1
TGCAGCGTTTCCGGCTGGATAGGGGGTTCCTACGAGCAGTACTTC
CSVSGWIGGSYEQYF
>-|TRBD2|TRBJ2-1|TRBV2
TGTGCCACCCGAACCGGGACTAGCGGGGAGAGTGAGCAGTTCTTC
CATRTGTSGESEQFF
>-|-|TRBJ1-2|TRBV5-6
TGTGCCAGCAGCCCCGGGACAAAGAAATACACCTTC
CASSPGTKKYTF
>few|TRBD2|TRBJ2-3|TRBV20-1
TGCAGTGCTAGAGACGCGGGGGGTACAGATACGCAGTATTTT
CSARDAGGTDTQYF
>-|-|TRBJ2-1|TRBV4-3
TGCGCCAGCAGCTACAACTTTGGGCGGGGCGACAATGAGCAGTTCTTC
CASSYNFGRGDNEQFF
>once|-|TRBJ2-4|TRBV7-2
TGTGCCAGCAGCCTCGACCCAAACTATAACATTCAGTACTTC
CASSLDPNYNIQYF
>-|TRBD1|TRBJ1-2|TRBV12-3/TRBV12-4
TGTGCCAGCAGTCCCGCGGGGACAGGGGCAGTGACCTATGGCTACACCTTC
CASSPAGTGAVTYGYTF